The source of this T cell receptor beta chain is a study of T cell responses to AZD1222 COVID-19 vaccine. Findings and limits, study-wide: Researchers took repertoire samples only after the peak T cell response had come.

The table came from immunoSEQ multiplex PCR; TCRdb's copy has only in-frame clones and leaves some out. Of about 140,000 clones in the sample, about 86% were seen once. This clone was seen a few times. No antigen is known for it. This CDR3 spans 16 amino acids. The TCR originated in an adult who received the AZD1222 COVID-19 vaccine. The gene calls are TRBV21-1 and TRBJ1-3. TRBV21-1 is a documented pseudogene. The sequencing here drew on peripheral blood, taken 28 days after the second AZD1222 dose. Here the CDR3 DNA reads TGTGCCAGCGATGACGGAGGAAACTTCTCTGGAAACACCATATATTTT. Translated: CASDDGGNFSGNTIYF.